This T cell receptor (beta chain) was identified in a study of blood T cells in healthy people across ages. The authors ran a second PCR of 7 to 11 cycles using a sample-barcoded 5' primer and a J-beta primer mix. The template-switch adaptor, which had 12 random nucleotides, put a tag on each cDNA molecule. TCRdb passed the 5' RACE reads through MiXCR, listing each CDR3 protein once. The top ten hold roughly 23% of the sample, which has some 1.8 million distinct CDR3 sequences, 39% seen once. The CDR3 runs to 14 residues. The V and J ends lost 4 bases and 4 bases, in that order; junction bases with no gene match: 2. The germline V gene has CDR1 MNHEY and CDR2 SMNVEV (reference sequence). On this clonotype itself: Its antigen remains unknown.

Whole-study findings and limits: Long-lived and aged donors differed, with more naive CD4+ cells and higher diversity in the long-lived.

This clonotype originated in a human donor in good health. V and J are TRBV27 and TRBJ1-2; 11 bases map to TRBD1. The sample consisted of blood. This CDR3 reads CASSWTGGGYGYTF. CDR3 DNA sequence: TGTGCCAGCAGTTGGACAGGGGGCGGCTATGGCTACACCTTC.